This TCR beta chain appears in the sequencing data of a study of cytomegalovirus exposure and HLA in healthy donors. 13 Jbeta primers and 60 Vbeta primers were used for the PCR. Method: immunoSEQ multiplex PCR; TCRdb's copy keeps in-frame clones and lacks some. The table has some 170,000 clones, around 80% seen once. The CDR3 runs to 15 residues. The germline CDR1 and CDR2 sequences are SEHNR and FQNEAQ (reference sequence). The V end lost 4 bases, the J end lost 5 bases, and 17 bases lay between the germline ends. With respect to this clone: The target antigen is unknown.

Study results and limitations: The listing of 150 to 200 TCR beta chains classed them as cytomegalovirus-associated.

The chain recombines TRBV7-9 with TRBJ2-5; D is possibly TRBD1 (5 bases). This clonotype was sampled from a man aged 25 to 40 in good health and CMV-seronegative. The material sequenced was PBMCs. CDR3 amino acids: CASSSGVDIEETQYF. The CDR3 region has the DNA TGTGCCAGCAGCTCCGGTGTGGACATTGAGGAGACCCAGTACTTC. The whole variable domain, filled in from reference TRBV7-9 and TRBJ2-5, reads DTGVSQNPRHKITKRGQNVTFRCDPISEHNRLYWYRQTLGQGPEFLTYFQNEAQLEKSRLLSDRFSAERPKGSFSTLEIQRTEQGDSAMYLCASSSGVDIEETQYFGPGTRLLVL.